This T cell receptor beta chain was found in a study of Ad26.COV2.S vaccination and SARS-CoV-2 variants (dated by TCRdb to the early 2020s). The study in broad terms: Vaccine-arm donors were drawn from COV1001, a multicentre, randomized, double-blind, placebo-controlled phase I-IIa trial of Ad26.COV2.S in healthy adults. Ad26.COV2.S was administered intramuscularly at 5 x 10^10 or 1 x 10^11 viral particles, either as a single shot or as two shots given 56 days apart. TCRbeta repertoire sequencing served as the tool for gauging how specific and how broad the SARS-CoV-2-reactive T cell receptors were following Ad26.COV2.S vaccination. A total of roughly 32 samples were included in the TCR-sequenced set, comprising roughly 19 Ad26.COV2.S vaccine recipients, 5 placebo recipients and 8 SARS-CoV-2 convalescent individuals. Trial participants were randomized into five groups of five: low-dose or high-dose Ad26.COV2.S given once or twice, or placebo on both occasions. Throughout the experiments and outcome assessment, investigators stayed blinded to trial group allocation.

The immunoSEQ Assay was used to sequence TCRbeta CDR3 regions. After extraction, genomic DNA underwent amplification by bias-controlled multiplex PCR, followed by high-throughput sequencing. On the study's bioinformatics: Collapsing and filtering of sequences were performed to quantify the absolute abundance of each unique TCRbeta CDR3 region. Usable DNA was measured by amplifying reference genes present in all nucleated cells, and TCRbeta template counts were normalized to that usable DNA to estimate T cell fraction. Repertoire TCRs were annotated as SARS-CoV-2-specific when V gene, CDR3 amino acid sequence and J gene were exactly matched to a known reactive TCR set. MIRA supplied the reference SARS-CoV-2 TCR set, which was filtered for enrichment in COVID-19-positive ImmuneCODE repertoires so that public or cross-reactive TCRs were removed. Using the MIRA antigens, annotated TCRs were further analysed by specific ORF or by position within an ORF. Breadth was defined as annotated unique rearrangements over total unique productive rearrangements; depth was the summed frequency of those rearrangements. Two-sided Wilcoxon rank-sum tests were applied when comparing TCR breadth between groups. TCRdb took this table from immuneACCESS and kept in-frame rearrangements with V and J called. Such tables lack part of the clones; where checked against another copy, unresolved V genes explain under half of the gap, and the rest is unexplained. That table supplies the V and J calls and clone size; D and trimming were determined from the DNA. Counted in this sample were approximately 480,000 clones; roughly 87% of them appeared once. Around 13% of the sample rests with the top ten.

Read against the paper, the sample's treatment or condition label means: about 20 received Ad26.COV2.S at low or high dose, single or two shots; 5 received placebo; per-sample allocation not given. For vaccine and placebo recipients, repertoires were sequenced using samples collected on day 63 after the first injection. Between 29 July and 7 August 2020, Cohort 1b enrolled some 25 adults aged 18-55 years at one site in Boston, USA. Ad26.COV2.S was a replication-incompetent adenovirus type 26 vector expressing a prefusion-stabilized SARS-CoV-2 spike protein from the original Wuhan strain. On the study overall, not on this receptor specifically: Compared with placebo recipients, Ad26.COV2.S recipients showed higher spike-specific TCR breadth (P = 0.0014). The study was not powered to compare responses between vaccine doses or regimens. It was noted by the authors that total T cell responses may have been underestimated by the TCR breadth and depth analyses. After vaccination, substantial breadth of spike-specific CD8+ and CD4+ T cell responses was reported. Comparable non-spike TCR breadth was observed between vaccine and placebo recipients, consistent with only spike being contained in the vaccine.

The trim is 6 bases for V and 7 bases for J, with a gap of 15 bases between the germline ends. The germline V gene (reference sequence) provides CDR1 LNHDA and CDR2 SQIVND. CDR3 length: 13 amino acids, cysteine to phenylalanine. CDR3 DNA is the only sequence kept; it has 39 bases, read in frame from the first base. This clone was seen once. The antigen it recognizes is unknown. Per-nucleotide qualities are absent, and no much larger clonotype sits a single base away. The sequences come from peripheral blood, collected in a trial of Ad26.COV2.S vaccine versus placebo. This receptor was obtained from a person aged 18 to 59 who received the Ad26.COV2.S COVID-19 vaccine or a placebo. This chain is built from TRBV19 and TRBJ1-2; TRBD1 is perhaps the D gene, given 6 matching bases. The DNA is TGTGCCAGTAGGGGTCAGGGGCTAAGTGGCTACACCTTC. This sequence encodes CASRGQGLSGYTF.